A selection of T cell receptor beta chains follows, all from one sample in a study of blood T cells in healthy people across ages. MiXCR, applied by TCRdb to the 5' RACE reads, yields one record per CDR3 protein. The sample has about 760,000 distinct CDR3 sequences, around three fifths seen once. The specimen sequenced was blood. Receptor source: a man aged 40-55 years in good health. The CDR3 runs from the conserved cysteine through the conserved F or W. The D gene is left open where the match is weak. Not all rows give a size; the values are once, few, many and, for expanded clones, a class.

>TRBV20-1|few|TRBJ2-1|.
TGCAGTGCTGTCCTTTACAATGAGCAGTTCTTC
CSAVLYNEQFF
>TRBV29-1|.|TRBJ2-1|.
TGCAGCGTTGATTGGGCTCCCGGGGCTAATGAGCAGTTCTTC
CSVDWAPGANEQFF
>TRBV9|.|TRBJ2-1|.
TGTGCCAGCAGCGTAGATTCAGCCTACAATGAGCAGTTCTTC
CASSVDSAYNEQFF
>TRBV28|.|TRBJ2-5|.
TGTGCCAGCAGGTGGGGTTTGAGTAACTTCCAAGAGACCCAGTACTTC
CASRWGLSNFQETQYF
>TRBV7-3|.|TRBJ2-1|.
TGTGCCAGCAGCTGGGGGCGGGCAGCCTACAATGAGCAGTTCTTC
CASSWGRAAYNEQFF
>TRBV27|.|TRBJ2-2|.
TGTGCCAGCAGTTTTCTTGGACCGACCGGGGAGCTGTTTTTT
CASSFLGPTGELFF
>TRBV29-1|.|TRBJ2-4|.
TGCAGCGTTAGGCGGTCGAACATTCAGTACTTC
CSVRRSNIQYF
>TRBV3-1|.|TRBJ2-3|.
TGTGCCAGCAGCCAAGTTAAGGATACGCAGTATTTT
CASSQVKDTQYF
>TRBV12-3/TRBV12-4|.|TRBJ2-1|.
TGTGCCAGCAGTTCCCGGGGGATTTCCTACAATGAGCAGTTCTTC
CASSSRGISYNEQFF
>TRBV7-9|.|TRBJ1-1|.
TGTGCCAGCAGCTTGGGCGGGAGTGAGGGGGCTTTCTTT
CASSLGGSEGAFF
>TRBV10-3|.|TRBJ2-7|TRBD2
TGTGCCATCAGTGAGTCGAGGCTAGCGGAGAACTACGAGCAGTACTTC
CAISESRLAENYEQYF
>TRBV7-2|.|TRBJ2-4|.
TGTGCCAGCAGCTTTATGGAGGGAGGCAAAAACATTCAGTACTTC
CASSFMEGGKNIQYF
>TRBV20-1|.|TRBJ2-5|.
TGCAGTGCTATCCCGGGATCTGCCAATCAGCCCCAGTACTTC
CSAIPGSANQPQYF
>TRBV6-2/TRBV6-3|.|TRBJ2-2|TRBD2
TGTGCCAGCATTCCTACCGCGGGGGGGACCGGGGAGCTGTTTTTT
CASIPTAGGTGELFF
>TRBV20-1|.|TRBJ2-7|.
TGCAGTGCTGCCCGGGACAACTCCTACGAGCAGTACTTC
CSAARDNSYEQYF
>TRBV7-9|many|TRBJ1-1|.
TGTGCCAGCAGCTTAGAGGGTAGTATCACTGAAGCTTTCTTT
CASSLEGSITEAFF
>TRBV6-4|.|TRBJ2-1|TRBD2
TGTGCCAGCAGGCGGACTAGCGGTCTCAATGAGCAGTTCTTC
CASRRTSGLNEQFF
>TRBV7-9|.|TRBJ2-1|TRBD2
TGTGCCAGCAGGGGGGGGTGGGGGACTTTCAATGAGCAGTTCTTC
CASRGGWGTFNEQFF
>TRBV4-2|.|TRBJ2-1|.
TGTGCCAGCAGCCAAGGAAGGGCTAGCTGGTACAATGAGCAGTTCTTC
CASSQGRASWYNEQFF
>TRBV14|.|TRBJ2-7|.
TGTGTCAGCAGCTCGGCCCAGGGGAGTTCCGAGCAGTACTTC
CVSSSAQGSSEQYF
>TRBV20-1|.|TRBJ2-7|TRBD2
TGCAGTGCTAGAGATTTTCGGCTAGCGGGAGGGTACAATGAGCAGTACTTC
CSARDFRLAGGYNEQYF
>TRBV18|.|TRBJ2-1|TRBD1
TGCGCCAGCTCATCAACCGAGACAGGGAAGTTGAATGAGCAGTTCTTC
CASSSTETGKLNEQFF